This T cell receptor beta chain emerged from a study of blood T cell repertoires in COVID-19. Overall study context: Acute-phase and convalescent COVID-19 samples originated in the United States, Italy and Spain. Sources were T cells, B-cell-depleted T cells, or PBMCs; the material itself was cDNA or gDNA.

Authors' analysis steps: Amplification of reference gene primers was used by the study to estimate nucleated cell counts. Using immunoSEQ multiplex PCR, the repertoire was profiled, and TCRdb retains in-frame clones only, with some absent. The D gene and trimming were derived from the DNA, and the V and J assignments and clone size from that table. Altogether some 270,000 clones are present, roughly 89% being singletons, with the ten largest covering approximately 2.2%. The germline V gene has CDR1 ENHRY and CDR2 SYGVKD. J gave up 7 bases and V 10 bases, and 10 bases lay outside the gene matches. The CDR3 is 14 residues long.

The chain carries TRBV10-3 and TRBJ1-6; 7 bases are shared with TRBD1. Sequencing used peripheral blood. The receptor comes from a man aged 45 to 65 with acute or convalescent COVID-19. The CDR3: CASSRDSKNSPLHF. In DNA, the CDR3 is TGTGCCAGCTCCCGGGACAGCAAGAATTCACCCCTCCACTTT.